This entry lists 9 T cell receptor beta chains sequenced from one sample in a study of early T cells in non-severe SARS-CoV-2 infection. MiXCR was run by TCRdb on the 5' RACE reads, yielding one entry per CDR3 protein. The data show roughly 80,000 distinct CDR3 sequences, around 15% seen once. The sample taken for sequencing was whole blood. Every receptor here comes from an adult who was a healthcare worker with PCR-confirmed SARS-CoV-2 infection or an uninfected control (not recorded which).

There are a few counts of this clonotype. This CDR3 is CASSVDGGTDTQYF. The DNA for the CDR3 is TGTGCCAGCAGCGTAGATGGAGGGACAGATACGCAGTATTTT. The chain recombines TRBV9 with TRBJ2-3, with D maybe TRBD2 (6 bases). Germline CDR1 SGDLS, CDR2 YYNGEE. V lost 0 bases to trimming and J lost 3 bases, with 8 bases between them. The length of the CDR3 is 14 residues.

The chain uses TRBV12-3 or TRBV12-4 and TRBJ2-1; TRBD1 matches 8 bases. V shed 6 bases, J shed 8 bases, and the junction held 6 bases outside the gene matches. The CDR3 totals 13 residues. The CDR3 loop is CASRDTRGHEQFF. CDR3 in DNA: TGTGCCAGCAGAGACACCAGGGGGCATGAGCAGTTCTTC.

The CDR3 nucleotides read TGCAGCGTCTTTAAGAACACTGAAGCTTTCTTT. Amino acids: CSVFKNTEAFF. The V call is TRBV29-1, the J call TRBJ1-1; unclear D gene. The CDR3 totals 11 residues. CDR1 SQVTM and CDR2 ANQGSEA come from the germline V gene. The V end was cut by 6 bases, the J end by 1 base, with 6 bases between.

This clonotype appeared many times. The chain recombines TRBV10-1 with TRBJ2-7; TRBD1 might be the D (6 bases). There are 13 residues in the CDR3. CDR1 WNHNN and CDR2 SYGVQD come from the germline V gene (reference sequence). Trimming shortened V by 6 bases and J by 6 bases, and 15 bases separated the two germline ends. This CDR3 reads CASRQGNQGEQYF. The CDR3 nucleotides are TGCGCCAGCAGACAGGGTAATCAAGGCGAGCAGTACTTC.

This clonotype was detected a few times. The gene calls are TRBV7-3 and TRBJ1-6; a weak D match, TRBD1 (6 bases). This CDR3 is built from 15 residues. CDR1 is SGHTA and CDR2 is FQGTGA in the germline V gene. The V and J ends lost 3 bases and 10 bases respectively, with 16 bases between them. CDR3 nucleotides: TGTGCCAGCAGCTTGGAGGGGCCAGGGGACTCACCCCTCCACTTT. It yields the protein CASSLEGPGDSPLHF.

This clonotype was detected many times. J is TRBJ2-5 and V is TRBV20-1; a possible D gene is TRBD2 (5 bases). The CDR3 covers 10 residues. Trimming stripped 7 bases from V and 3 bases from J, with 6 bases between. Germline lookup yields CDR1 DFQATT and CDR2 SNEGSKA (reference sequence). The CDR3 DNA reads TGCAGTGGGCGGGAAGAGACCCAGTACTTC. Translation gives CSGREETQYF.

This clonotype was detected many times. This chain uses TRBV4-1 with TRBJ1-5; 7 nucleotides align to TRBD1. V trimming: 4 bases; J trimming: 3 bases; junction bases outside the gene matches: 12. Germline V lookup: CDR1 MGHRA, CDR2 YSYEKL. The CDR3 is made up of 17 amino acids. DNA for the CDR3: TGCGCCAGCAGCCCAAGCAGGGGGAGGAAGACCAATCAGCCCCAGCATTTT. This codes for CASSPSRGRKTNQPQHF.

This clonotype was counted at least ten times. The chain uses TRBV2 and TRBJ2-7; 9 bases fit TRBD2. V trimming: 7 bases; J trimming: 5 bases; junction bases outside the gene matches: 9. Germline assignment: CDR1 SNHLY and CDR2 FYNNEI. The CDR3 has 14 amino acids. The CDR3 DNA follows: TGTGCCAGCACCCCCAGCGGGGGGTTCGACGAGCAGTACTTC. Protein: CASTPSGGFDEQYF.

This clonotype was seen ten or more times. The rearrangement uses TRBV12-3 or TRBV12-4 and TRBJ2-5, with D possibly TRBD1 on 5 matching bases. V lost 5 bases, J lost 2 bases, and 12 bases lay in between. CDR3 size: 14 residues. CDR3 nucleotides: TGTGCCAGCAGTCCTATGACAGCGCAAGAGACCCAGTACTTC. Its protein is CASSPMTAQETQYF.